This TCR beta chain was retrieved from a study of CD8+ T cells in alopecia areata. Lesional scalp tissue (obtained by punch biopsy) and peripheral blood were collected from alopecia areata patients. CD4+ and CD8+ T cells were sorted from PBMCs stained for CD3, CD4 and CD8. The CDR3 extends over 13 amino acids. Germline values: CDR1 SGDLS, CDR2 YYNGEE. V gave up 0 bases and J gave up 6 bases, with 8 bases separating them. This clone was seen once. The antigen remains undetermined. Study conclusions and caveats: The study found TCR sharing across patients less clear than in mice, possibly for HLA reasons. Among the cells sequenced in scalp samples are also the resident alphabeta T cells of normal skin.

TCR sequencing used cDNA made by reverse transcription of extracted RNA. TCRdb's table, derived via immunoSEQ multiplex PCR, lists solely in-frame clones and lacks some. Counted here are roughly 200,000 clones, roughly 60% occurring once; the ten biggest clones make up about 1.7%. The chain couples TRBV9 to TRBJ2-3; D call uncertain. The sequences come from CD4+ T cells sorted from blood, collected at week 0. This clonotype was obtained from a human donor with alopecia areata. This CDR3 is CASSVEAGDTQYF. The CDR3 nucleotides are TGTGCCAGCAGCGTAGAGGCAGGCGATACGCAGTATTTT.